The clone carrying this T cell receptor beta chain has just a few counts. Among the donors, all were healthy bone marrow donors. Use of 60 Vbeta and 13 Jbeta primers characterized the PCR. Measured with immunoSEQ multiplex PCR; TCRdb has only the in-frame clones, and not every one. The table records approximately 190,000 clones, roughly 80% of them present only once. The sample is drawn from a study of cytomegalovirus exposure and HLA in healthy donors. Input material: PBMCs. The receptor's source is a man aged 40-49 years in good health and CMV-seropositive.

CDR3 sequence (DNA): TGTGCCAGCAGCATCAGAGATACGCAGTATTTT. It translates to CASSIRDTQYF. The chain uses TRBV6-6 and TRBJ2-3; no clear D. CDR3 size: 11 residues. CDR1 and CDR2 (germline): MNHNY, SVGAGI (reference sequence). V lost 6 bases and J 5 bases, leaving 6 bases between the germline ends.